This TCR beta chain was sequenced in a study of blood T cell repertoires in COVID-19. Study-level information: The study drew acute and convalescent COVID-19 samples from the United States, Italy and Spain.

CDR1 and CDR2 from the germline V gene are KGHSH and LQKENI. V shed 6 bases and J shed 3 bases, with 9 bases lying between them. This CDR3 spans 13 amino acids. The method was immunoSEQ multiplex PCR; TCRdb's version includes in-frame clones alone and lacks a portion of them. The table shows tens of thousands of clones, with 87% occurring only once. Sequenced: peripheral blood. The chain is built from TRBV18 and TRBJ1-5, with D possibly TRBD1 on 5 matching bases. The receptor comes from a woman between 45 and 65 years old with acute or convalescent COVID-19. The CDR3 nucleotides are TGTGCCAGCTCCGACAGCCACAATCAGCCCCAGCATTTT. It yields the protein CASSDSHNQPQHF. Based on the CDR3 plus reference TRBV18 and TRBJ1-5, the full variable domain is NAGVMQNPRHLVRRRGQEARLRCSPMKGHSHVYWYRQLPEEGLKFMVYLQKENIIDESGMPKERFSAEFPKEGPSILRIQQVVRGDSAAYFCASSDSHNQPQHFGDGTRLSIL.